A single sample is the source of the 32 T cell receptor beta chains below, sequenced in a study of OX40 agonist ivuxolimab in advanced cancers. Sequenced by immunoSEQ multiplex PCR; TCRdb stores in-frame clones only, minus some. The sample has some 50,000 clones, 85% to 90% seen once; the top ten hold around 1.8%. The source was CD4+ or CD8+ T cells sorted from blood, collected in a trial of the OX40 agonist ivuxolimab. All receptors derive from an adult with an advanced solid tumor such as melanoma, head and neck, liver or kidney cancer.

This clone was observed once. This sequence joins TRBV5-4 and TRBJ2-2, with D possibly called TRBD1 or TRBD2 (5 bases each). Germline V gene lookup returns CDR1 SGHNT and CDR2 YYREEE (reference sequence). The CDR3 sequence is 16 residues long. V lost 4 bases to trimming and J lost 1 base, with 14 bases between them. The CDR3 nucleotides read TGTGCCAGCAGCCTCATCGGGGACGGGAACACCGGGGAGCTGTTTTTT. Translated, it gives CASSLIGDGNTGELFF.

There are a few counts of this clone. J is TRBJ2-7 and V is TRBV6-6, with 7 bases lining up with TRBD2. V lost 5 bases, J lost 2 bases, and 12 bases stayed unmatched. This CDR3 is built from 16 residues. In germline, CDR1 is MNHNY, CDR2 SVGAGI (reference sequence). CDR3 sequence reads: CASSPTPSGYAYEQYF. For the CDR3, the DNA is TGTGCCAGCAGTCCCACTCCTAGCGGTTACGCCTACGAGCAGTACTTC.

This chain links TRBV28 with TRBJ2-5; TRBD1 aligns across 7 bases. The CDR3 is 15 residues long. V lost 4 bases to trimming and J lost 0 bases; unmatched junction nucleotides: 5. Per the germline V gene, CDR1 is MDHEN and CDR2 is SYDVKM. Here the CDR3 reads CASSSDRAYQETQYF. The CDR3 region has the DNA TGTGCCAGCAGTTCCGACAGGGCCTACCAAGAGACCCAGTACTTC.

The chain uses TRBV30 and TRBJ1-2; the D is unclear. The germline CDR1 and CDR2 sequences are GTSNPN and SVGIG (reference sequence). The CDR3 length is 13 residues. With 4 bases removed from V and 9 bases from J, the gap between germline ends came to 18 bases. DNA for the CDR3: TGTGCCTGGATCCCCCTGCCGACCAATAGCTACACCTTC. Its translation is CAWIPLPTNSYTF.

The chain links TRBV28 to TRBJ1-2, with D possibly TRBD1 on 5 matching bases. The CDR3 is 15 residues long. Germline loops: CDR1 MDHEN, CDR2 SYDVKM. V lost 5 bases to trimming and J lost 2 bases, with 15 bases between them. The CDR3 sequence: CASSPASRQNYGYTF. The CDR3, as DNA: TGTGCCAGCAGTCCAGCGTCCCGACAGAACTATGGCTACACCTTC.

The chain carries TRBV15 and TRBJ2-1; D is undetermined. The CDR3 length is 13 residues. Germline lookup yields CDR1 LNHNV and CDR2 YYDKDF (reference sequence). The ends were cut back, 0 bases at V and 7 bases at J, with 7 bases in the middle. CDR3 protein: CATSRDGRNEQFF. CDR3 bases: TGTGCCACCAGCAGAGATGGGCGGAATGAGCAGTTCTTC.

Concerning this clone: The junction shows a germline mismatch at one end, possibly a read error. The V call is TRBV7-9, the J call TRBJ2-2; tentative D call: TRBD2 (5 bases). Germline assignment: CDR1 SEHNR and CDR2 FQNEAQ (reference sequence). There are 11 residues in the CDR3. The CDR3 nucleotides read TGTGCCAGCAGCTTATTGCAGGAGGTGTTTTTT. Amino acids: CASSLLQEVFF.

This chain uses TRBV28 with TRBJ2-7, with D maybe TRBD1 (5 bases). The CDR3 extends over 12 amino acids. With 5 bases removed from V and 2 bases from J, the gap between germline ends came to 7 bases. Germline V gene lookup returns CDR1 MDHEN and CDR2 SYDVKM. Here the CDR3 reads CASSTTAYEQYF. The CDR3 DNA follows: TGTGCCAGCAGTACGACAGCCTACGAGCAGTACTTC.

This clone was observed a single time. CDR3 in amino acids: CASSLLAGGTDTQYF. In nucleotides, the CDR3 is TGTGCCAGCAGCCTACTAGCGGGGGGCACAGATACGCAGTATTTT. The J gene is TRBJ2-3, the V gene TRBV11-1, with 11 bases fitting TRBD2. Germline CDR1 and CDR2: SGHAT and FQDESV (reference sequence). The CDR3 spans 15 residues. V was clipped by 5 bases and J by 1 base; unmatched bases: 2.

The chain is built from TRBV28 and TRBJ2-1; possible D gene TRBD1, 6 bases. The CDR3 is 15 residues long. The V end was cut by 2 bases, the J end by 4 bases, with 12 bases between. Per germline, CDR1 MDHEN and CDR2 SYDVKM. CDR3 loop: CASSLGPGEYNEQFF. As DNA, the CDR3 is TGTGCCAGCAGTTTAGGGCCAGGGGAATACAATGAGCAGTTCTTC.

This chain joins TRBV6-5 and TRBJ1-1; no reliable D call. V was trimmed by 4 bases and J by 1 base, leaving 10 bases between them. The CDR3 loop spans 14 amino acids. Germline V lookup: CDR1 MNHEY, CDR2 SVGAGI. In DNA, the CDR3 is TGTGCCAGCAGTTCTAGGACGCCGAACACTGAAGCTTTCTTT. Its translation is CASSSRTPNTEAFF.

This clone was seen a few times. The CDR3 loop is CASSPPRLAGPQETQYF. In DNA form, the CDR3 reads TGTGCCAGCAGCCCCCCTAGGTTAGCGGGGCCACAAGAGACCCAGTACTTC. This chain joins TRBV7-9 and TRBJ2-5; 8 bases align to TRBD2. CDR3 length: 17 residues. V shed 5 bases, J shed 2 bases, and the junction held 13 bases outside the gene matches. Germline V gene lookup returns CDR1 SEHNR and CDR2 FQNEAQ (reference sequence).

As DNA, the CDR3 is TGTGCCAGCAGCCAAGATGCACTAACGAACACCGGGGAGCTGTTTTTT. Encoded protein: CASSQDALTNTGELFF. V is TRBV4-2 and J is TRBJ2-2, with D uncertain. The CDR3 is made up of 16 amino acids. Germline V gene lookup returns CDR1 LGHNA and CDR2 YNFKEQ. Trimming left V 0 bases short and J 0 bases short, with 8 bases between.

The chain joins TRBV9 to TRBJ2-1, with 12 nucleotides matching TRBD2. With 4 bases clipped from V and 4 bases from J, the junction kept 3 bases outside the gene matches. Germline-derived CDR1 and CDR2 are SGDLS and YYNGEE. The CDR3 sequence is 15 residues long. CDR3 sequence: CASSITSGGYNEQFF. The CDR3 nucleotides are TGTGCCAGCAGCATAACTAGCGGGGGGTACAATGAGCAGTTCTTC.

The V call is TRBV28, the J call TRBJ1-5, with D tentatively TRBD1 (6 bases). The V end lost 6 bases, the J end lost 6 bases, and 9 bases lay between the germline ends. CDR1 and CDR2 from the germline V gene are MDHEN and SYDVKM. CDR3 length: 12 residues. As DNA, the CDR3 is TGTGCCAGCAGGGTCAGGGGTCAGCCCCAGCATTTT. It codes for CASRVRGQPQHF.

The chain is built from TRBV4-1 and TRBJ1-2; D is possibly TRBD1 (5 bases). Trimming stripped 0 bases from V and 0 bases from J, with 11 bases between. The CDR3 contains 16 residues. The germline gives CDR1 MGHRA, CDR2 YSYEKL. CDR3 in amino acids: CASSQEPPDTNYGYTF. In DNA, the CDR3 is TGCGCCAGCAGCCAAGAACCCCCGGACACTAACTATGGCTACACCTTC.

The rearrangement joins TRBV5-3 to TRBJ1-5; possibly TRBD1 for D (5 bases). TRBV5-3 is an open reading frame whose function is uncertain. The CDR3 runs 17 residues. V lost 4 bases and J 0 bases, leaving 17 bases between the germline ends. The CDR3 reads CARSNMVGRGSNQPQHF. CDR3 nucleotides: TGTGCCAGAAGCAATATGGTGGGGAGGGGTAGCAATCAGCCCCAGCATTTT.

The chain is built from TRBV5-4 and TRBJ2-3, with D perhaps matching TRBD1 or TRBD2 (5 bases each). The CDR3 runs to 14 residues. Germline V gene sequence: CDR1 SGHNT, CDR2 YYREEE (reference sequence). The V and J ends lost 3 bases and 3 bases respectively, with 11 bases between them. The CDR3: CASSSGTSTDTQYF. The CDR3 DNA sequence: TGTGCCAGCAGCTCAGGGACGTCGACAGATACGCAGTATTTT.

V usage is TRBV7-2 and J usage is TRBJ2-1; the D gene is possibly TRBD2 (6 bases). From germline, CDR1 is SGHTA and CDR2 FQGNSA. This CDR3 contains 16 residues. Trimming took 5 bases from V and 1 from J, leaving 15 bases between them. CDR3: CASSPSGAGSYNEQFF. The DNA for the CDR3 is TGTGCCAGCAGCCCCTCCGGAGCGGGTTCCTACAATGAGCAGTTCTTC. Complete variable domain (other parts from reference TRBV7-2 and TRBJ2-1): GAGVSQSPSNKVTEKGKDVELRCDPISGHTALYWYRQSLGQGLEFLIYFQGNSAPDKSGLPSDRFSAERTGGSVSTLTIQRTQQEDSAVYLCASSPSGAGSYNEQFFGPGTRLTVL.

The V and J genes are TRBV5-1 and TRBJ1-3, with TRBD1 matching over 12 bases. The CDR3 is 18 residues long. J gave up 0 bases and V 4 bases, and 8 bases lay outside the gene matches. Germline CDR1 is SGHRS and CDR2 is YFSETQ. CDR3 protein: CASSPNGGQGASGNTIYF. The CDR3 nucleotides are TGCGCCAGCAGCCCTAACGGGGGACAGGGGGCCTCTGGAAACACCATATATTTT.

This chain joins TRBV13 and TRBJ2-7; 7 bases agree with TRBD2. Germline CDR1 PRHDT, CDR2 FYEKMQ (reference sequence). This CDR3 has 14 amino acids. J lost 3 bases, V lost 0 bases, and 2 bases had no gene match. The CDR3 bases are TGTGCCAGCAGCTTAGGGGGAGGGGTCTACGAGCAGTACTTC. Protein product: CASSLGGGVYEQYF. Filled out from reference TRBV13 and TRBJ2-7, the complete variable domain reads AAGVIQSPRHLIKEKRETATLKCYPIPRHDTVYWYQQGPGQDPQFLISFYEKMQSDKGSIPDRFSAQQFSDYHSELNMSSLELGDSALYFCASSLGGGVYEQYFGPGTRLTVT.

V gene TRBV28 combines with J gene TRBJ1-2; D unclear. Germline CDR1 is MDHEN and CDR2 is SYDVKM. V lost 6 bases, J lost 8 bases, and 13 bases lay in between. This CDR3 spans 12 amino acids. Written as DNA, the CDR3 is TGTGCCAGCAGCTCGACCGCGGGGGGCTACACCTTC. The encoded protein is CASSSTAGGYTF.

This rearrangement joins TRBV7-7 to TRBJ2-3; maybe TRBD2 (7 bases). The V end lost 5 bases, the J end lost 2 bases, and 14 bases lay between the germline ends. Germline V gene lookup returns CDR1 SSHAT and CDR2 FNYEAQ (reference sequence). This CDR3 contains 15 residues. For the CDR3, the DNA is TGTGCCAGCAGCAGGTACGGGGGGCCCACAGATACGCAGTATTTT. It translates to CASSRYGGPTDTQYF.

The chain joins TRBV6-6 to TRBJ1-5, with TRBD1 as a possible D gene (5 bases). The CDR3 contains 14 residues. V was pared by 8 bases and J by 5 bases, with 16 bases between. The germline CDR1 and CDR2 sequences are MNHNY and SVGAGI (reference sequence). CDR3 in DNA: TGTGCCAGCGGCGAGCCGGGGGGGGATCAGCCCCAGCATTTT. It yields the protein CASGEPGGDQPQHF.

This rearrangement joins TRBV10-2 to TRBJ2-3; the match to TRBD2 covers 12 bases. CDR1 WSHSY and CDR2 SAAADI come from the germline V gene. This CDR3 contains 17 residues. J gave up 2 bases and V 0 bases, and 3 bases lay outside the gene matches. CDR3 amino acids: CASSESGLAGHTDTQYF. In DNA form, the CDR3 reads TGCGCCAGCAGTGAGTCCGGACTAGCGGGACACACAGATACGCAGTATTTT.

The chain has TRBV5-1 and TRBJ2-5; TRBD1 matches at 7 bases. The germline V gene encodes CDR1 SGHRS and CDR2 YFSETQ. The CDR3 consists of 14 residues. Trimming removed 2 bases from V and 4 bases from J; junction bases left unmatched: 5. The DNA of the CDR3 is TGCGCCAGCAGCTTAGACAGGGTGGGAGAGACCCAGTACTTC. Translated: CASSLDRVGETQYF.

Turning to this clone: Other DNA variants within this sample encode the same CDR3. The chain is built from TRBV11-2 and TRBJ2-2; 9 bases are shared with TRBD1. CDR3 length: 15 amino acids. Germline assignment: CDR1 SGHAT and CDR2 FQNNGV. V lost 5 bases, J lost 7 bases, and 8 bases stayed unmatched. The CDR3 sequence: CASSTAGTGNGELFF. The CDR3 coding sequence is TGTGCCAGCAGCACGGCCGGGACAGGGAACGGGGAGCTGTTTTTT.

The chain has TRBV11-2 and TRBJ1-3; D remains ambiguous. Trimming left V 1 base short and J 0 bases short, with 10 bases between. The CDR3 contains 16 residues. Looked up from germline, CDR1 is SGHAT and CDR2 is FQNNGV. For the CDR3, the DNA is TGTGCCAGCAGCTTAGGACTTCCCAGCTCTGGAAACACCATATATTTT. This encodes CASSLGLPSSGNTIYF.

V gene TRBV5-4 combines with J gene TRBJ2-1, with 15 bases fitting TRBD2. The CDR3 sequence is 16 residues long. V lost 4 bases, J lost 7 bases, and 6 bases stayed unmatched. Germline assignment: CDR1 SGHNT and CDR2 YYREEE (reference sequence). CDR3 DNA: TGTGCCAGCAGCCCTCGGACTAGCGGGGGGGCTAATGAGCAGTTCTTC. It codes for CASSPRTSGGANEQFF. Looking up the rest from reference TRBV5-4 and TRBJ2-1 gives the full variable domain: ETGVTQSPTHLIKTRGQQVTLRCSSQSGHNTVSWYQQALGQGPQFIFQYYREEENGRGNFPPRFSGLQFPNYSSELNVNALELDDSALYLCASSPRTSGGANEQFFGPGTRLTVL.

The V and J genes are TRBV28 and TRBJ2-7; tentatively, D is TRBD1 (5 bases). CDR1 and CDR2 (germline): MDHEN, SYDVKM. The CDR3 has 15 residues. V was trimmed by 5 bases and J by 1 base, leaving 15 bases between them. CDR3 sequence: CASSPPGQGSYEQYF. The CDR3, as DNA: TGTGCCAGCAGTCCCCCCGGGCAGGGTTCCTACGAGCAGTACTTC.

CDR3 residues: CASSPGNWNTEAFF. CDR3 DNA sequence: TGTGCCAGCTCACCAGGGAATTGGAACACTGAAGCTTTCTTT. The chain employs TRBV18 and TRBJ1-1, with unresolved D. This CDR3 has 14 amino acids. The V and J ends lost 2 bases and 1 base respectively, with 8 bases between them. Germline V gene data show CDR1 as KGHSH and CDR2 as LQKENI.

The CDR3 reads CASSPRGDYGYTF. The CDR3 DNA follows: TGTGCCAGCTCACCGAGGGGGGACTATGGCTACACCTTC. The genes are TRBV18 and TRBJ1-2; D perhaps matches TRBD1 (6 bases). The CDR3 totals 13 residues. Trimming cost V 3 bases and J 3 bases, with 8 bases left between them. CDR1 KGHSH and CDR2 LQKENI come from the germline V gene.